Sequencing of this T cell receptor (beta chain) was carried out in a study of T-cell memory formation after mild COVID-19. TCRdb re-derived calls from the 5' RACE reads in MiXCR, one entry per CDR3 protein. The sample contains about 50,000 distinct CDR3 sequences, 9.5% to 15% of which appear only once. CDR1 is MDHEN and CDR2 is SYDVKM in the germline V gene. CDR3 length: 13 residues. With 8 bases removed from V and 3 bases from J, the gap between germline ends came to 13 bases. The receptor was isolated from a man younger than 30 who had mild COVID-19 (a few samples of this study predate the infection). Cell type and time point are not known. The sequencing sample was made of PBMCs or a T cell subset sorted from them (not recorded which). This sequence joins TRBV28 and TRBJ2-5; D gene unclear. The CDR3 coding sequence is TGTGCCAGCGTCCTGGATACGAAAGAGACCCAGTACTTC. Translating gives CASVLDTKETQYF.